A selection of T cell receptor beta chains follows, all from one sample in a study of blood T cell repertoires in COVID-19. Clones were sequenced by immunoSEQ multiplex PCR, and TCRdb holds only the in-frame ones, with some missing. The sample contains under 300,000 clones, roughly 81% of which appear only once. The specimen was PBMCs or T cells enriched from blood (not recorded which). The receptors were sampled from a woman between 50 and 59 years old who had been exposed to COVID-19. Both conserved end residues are part of each CDR3.

TRBJ2-3,TRBV6-5,14,CASSLTFRSDTQYF
TRBJ1-1,TRBV16,14,CASSQLAGGTEAFF
TRBJ1-3,TRBV6-5,15,CASRAPYSSGNTIYF
TRBJ1-1,TRBV5-5,14,CASSTPGTGEEAFF
TRBJ1-5,TRBV14,13,CASSQTRDQPQHF
TRBJ1-5,TRBV19,13,CASTWGQNQPQHF
TRBJ1-1,TRBV11-2,13,CASSWGRDTEAFF
TRBJ1-1,TRBV6-5,13,CASSPAARTEAFF
TRBJ1-1,TRBV12-3/TRBV12-4,13,CASSSAGVGEAFF
TRBJ2-1,TRBV25-1,13,CASSELSGSEQFF
TRBJ1-2,TRBV10-1,14,CASSVGDRADGYTF
TRBJ2-3,TRBV21-1,15,CASSKAGTAPDTQYF
TRBJ1-1,TRBV10-3,13,CAISEVIQGEAFF